The source of this T cell receptor beta chain is a study of T cells after yellow fever vaccination. Germline CDR1 is KGHDR and CDR2 is SFDVKD. This CDR3 has 15 amino acids. The ends were cut back, 8 bases at V and 4 bases at J, with 17 bases in the middle. TCRdb reanalysed the 5' RACE reads using MiXCR and keeps one entry per CDR3 protein. Of tens of thousands of distinct CDR3 sequences in the sample, approximately 7.3% were seen once. The sample holds many counts of this clonotype. This receptor was obtained from a man aged 18 to 30 who received the YFV17D yellow fever vaccine. Sequences were derived from CD8+ T cells sorted from PBMCs, sampled 9 to 11 days after the first yellow fever vaccination. The chain is built from TRBV24-1 and TRBJ2-1; the D call may be TRBD1 or TRBD2 (5 bases each). This CDR3 is CATKSGTEVYNEQFF. The DNA of the CDR3 is TGTGCCACCAAGTCGGGGACGGAGGTTTACAATGAGCAGTTCTTC.